Included here is one TCR beta chain sequence, with context. The entry originates in a study of blood T cell repertoires in COVID-19. Assay: immunoSEQ multiplex PCR; the TCRdb copy retains only in-frame clones and omits some. The sample carries 71,000 or so clones, 70% to 90% recorded once. With V trimmed by 5 bases and J by 5 bases, 6 bases remained unmatched. CDR3 size: 15 residues. CDR1 is ENHRY, CDR2 SYGVKD, per germline. This receptor was obtained from an elderly man in a cohort sampled during active COVID-19. V usage is TRBV10-3 and J usage is TRBJ2-3; 11 bases are a match to TRBD2. What was sequenced was peripheral blood. CDR3 amino acids: CAISLAGGRQDTQYF. As DNA, the CDR3 is TGTGCCATCAGTTTAGCGGGGGGGCGTCAAGATACGCAGTATTTT.